The rows below give T cell receptor beta chains drawn from one sample of a study of Ad26.COV2.S vaccination and SARS-CoV-2 variants. Clones were read by immunoSEQ multiplex PCR, and TCRdb kept only the in-frame ones, dropping some. The profile covers a few hundred thousand clones, with around 89% appearing a single time and about 3.5% taken by the ten largest. The sequencing used peripheral blood, collected in a trial of Ad26.COV2.S vaccine versus placebo. The source of these receptors is a person between 18 and 65 years old who received the Ad26.COV2.S COVID-19 vaccine or a placebo. The CDR3 runs from the conserved cysteine through the conserved F or W. D genes are given only for firm matches. Clone size is given for some rows only: seen once, a few or many times, or a class if the clone is expanded.

V	J	D	size	CDR3	DNA
TRBV4-2	TRBJ2-2	-	-	CASSGAGGELFF	TGTGCCAGCAGCGGGGCAGGGGGGGAGCTGTTTTTT
TRBV5-8	TRBJ2-6	-	-	CASSHWAGNGANVLTF	TGTGCCAGCAGCCATTGGGCAGGGAATGGGGCCAACGTCCTGACTTTC
TRBV5-4	TRBJ2-5	-	-	CASSLTPGIQETQYF	TGTGCCAGCAGCCTCACCCCCGGGATCCAAGAGACCCAGTACTTC
TRBV5-8	TRBJ1-4	-	-	CASSLPHRTNEKLFF	TGTGCCAGCAGCTTGCCGCACAGAACTAATGAAAAACTGTTTTTT
TRBV28	TRBJ2-7	TRBD1	-	CASSPGTAVPYEQYF	TGTGCCAGCAGTCCCGGGACAGCCGTTCCCTACGAGCAGTACTTC
TRBV4-1	TRBJ2-7	-	-	CASSQGGGDNYEQYF	TGCGCCAGCAGCCAAGGAGGGGGGGACAACTACGAGCAGTACTTC
TRBV2	TRBJ2-3	-	-	CASMPTASTDTQYF	TGTGCCAGCATGCCAACGGCTAGCACAGATACGCAGTATTTT
TRBV19	TRBJ1-3	-	-	CAVKVGNTIYF	TGTGCCGTGAAAGTCGGAAACACCATATATTTT
TRBV6-2/TRBV6-3	TRBJ2-3	-	-	CASSYGVSTDTQYF	TGTGCCAGCAGTTACGGCGTTAGCACAGATACGCAGTATTTT
TRBV18	TRBJ1-4	-	-	CASSQGFNEKLFF	TGTGCCAGCTCACAAGGTTTTAATGAAAAACTGTTTTTT
TRBV4-3	TRBJ2-2	TRBD2	once	CASSQTSGDNTGELFF	TGCGCCAGCAGCCAGACTAGCGGGGACAACACCGGGGAGCTGTTTTTT
TRBV30	TRBJ1-4	TRBD1	-	CATNRQGGTNEKLFF	TGTGCCACAAACCGACAGGGTGGAACTAATGAAAAACTGTTTTTT
TRBV6-2/TRBV6-3	TRBJ2-3	-	-	CASSYSRGSPDTQYF	TGTGCCAGCAGTTACTCAAGGGGTAGCCCAGATACGCAGTATTTT
TRBV6-6	TRBJ2-3	-	-	CASSYQQRTDTQYF	TGTGCCAGCAGTTACCAGCAGCGCACAGATACGCAGTATTTT
TRBV14	TRBJ1-5	TRBD1	-	CASSARQGAYQPQHF	TGTGCCAGCAGCGCCCGACAGGGGGCTTATCAGCCCCAGCATTTT
TRBV3-1/TRBV3-2	TRBJ2-7	-	-	CASSQVPGMGQYF	TGTGCCAGCAGCCAAGTCCCCGGGATGGGGCAGTACTTC
TRBV19	TRBJ1-2	-	-	CASSPTGPGNYGYTF	TGTGCCAGTAGTCCAACCGGGCCCGGTAACTATGGCTACACCTTC
TRBV9	TRBJ2-7	-	-	CASSAGTTSFHEQYF	TGTGCCAGCAGCGCCGGGACCACCTCCTTCCACGAGCAGTACTTC
TRBV28	TRBJ2-1	-	-	CASSQEKLEQFF	TGTGCCAGCAGCCAGGAGAAACTGGAGCAGTTCTTC
TRBV12-3/TRBV12-4	TRBJ2-7	-	-	CASSLYGTSEQYF	TGTGCCAGCAGTTTGTACGGGACCAGCGAGCAGTACTTC
TRBV5-1	TRBJ1-1	TRBD1	-	CASSLAHGQGIEAFF	TGCGCCAGCAGCTTGGCCCACGGACAGGGAATCGAAGCTTTCTTT
TRBV11-1	TRBJ2-4	-	-	CASSLGSPGNIQYF	TGTGCCAGCAGCTTAGGAAGCCCCGGGAACATTCAGTACTTC
TRBV11-2	TRBJ2-1	TRBD2	-	CASSLAGGYNEQFF	TGTGCCAGCAGCTTAGCGGGGGGTTACAATGAGCAGTTCTTC
TRBV28	TRBJ2-2	TRBD1	-	CASRSGTGGAGTGELFF	TGTGCCAGCAGGAGTGGGACAGGGGGCGCGGGCACCGGGGAGCTGTTTTTT
TRBV14	TRBJ2-4	-	-	CASSRDITWSIQYF	TGTGCCAGCAGCCGGGACATTACCTGGTCTATTCAGTACTTC
TRBV5-5	TRBJ2-2	-	-	CASSLWSSNTGELFF	TGTGCCAGCAGCTTGTGGTCTTCGAACACCGGGGAGCTGTTTTTT
TRBV27	TRBJ2-2	TRBD2	few	CASSPRGGNTGELFF	TGTGCCAGCAGTCCCCGGGGGGGTAACACCGGGGAGCTGTTTTTT
TRBV30	TRBJ2-3	-	-	CAWSFQRADTQYF	TGTGCCTGGAGTTTTCAACGAGCAGATACGCAGTATTTT